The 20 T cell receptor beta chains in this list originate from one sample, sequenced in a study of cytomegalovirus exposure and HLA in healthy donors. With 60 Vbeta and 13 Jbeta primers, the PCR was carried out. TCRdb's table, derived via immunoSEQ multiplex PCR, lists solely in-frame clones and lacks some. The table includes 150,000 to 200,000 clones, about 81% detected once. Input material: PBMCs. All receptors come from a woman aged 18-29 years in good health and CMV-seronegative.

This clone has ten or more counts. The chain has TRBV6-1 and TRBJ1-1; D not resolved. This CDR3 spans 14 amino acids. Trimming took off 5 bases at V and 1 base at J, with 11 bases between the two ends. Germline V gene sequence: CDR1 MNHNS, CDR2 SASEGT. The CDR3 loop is CASSPLAENTEAFF. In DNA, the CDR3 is TGTGCCAGCAGTCCCCTCGCGGAGAACACTGAAGCTTTCTTT.

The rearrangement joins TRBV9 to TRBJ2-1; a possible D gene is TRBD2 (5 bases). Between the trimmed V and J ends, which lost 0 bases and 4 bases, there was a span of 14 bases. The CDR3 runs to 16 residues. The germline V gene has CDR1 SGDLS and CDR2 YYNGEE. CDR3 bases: TGTGCCAGCAGCGTAGGGGTAGACTACTTATACAATGAGCAGTTCTTC. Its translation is CASSVGVDYLYNEQFF.

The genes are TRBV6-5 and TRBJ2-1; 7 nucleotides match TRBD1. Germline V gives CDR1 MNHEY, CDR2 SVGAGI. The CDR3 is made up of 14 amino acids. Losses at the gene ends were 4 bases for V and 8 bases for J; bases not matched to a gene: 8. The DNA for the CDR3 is TGTGCCAGCAGTTGGCAGGGACAGTCGGATGAGCAGTTCTTC. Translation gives CASSWQGQSDEQFF.

CDR3 protein: CASSLGGLVHEQYF. CDR3 in DNA: TGTGCCAGCAGCTTAGGGGGTTTAGTTCACGAGCAGTACTTC. The chain uses TRBV5-6 and TRBJ2-5; a possible D gene is TRBD1 (6 bases). The end of the DNA aligns better with TRBJ2-7, so the J call may be wrong. The CDR3 runs to 14 residues. The V gene's germline CDR1 is SGHDT and CDR2 YYEEEE.

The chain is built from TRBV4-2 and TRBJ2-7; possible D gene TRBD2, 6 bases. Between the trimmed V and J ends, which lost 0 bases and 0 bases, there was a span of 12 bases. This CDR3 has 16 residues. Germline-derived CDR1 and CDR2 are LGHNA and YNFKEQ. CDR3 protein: CASSQDLGGSSYEQYF. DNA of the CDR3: TGTGCCAGCAGCCAAGATCTTGGGGGGAGCTCCTACGAGCAGTACTTC.

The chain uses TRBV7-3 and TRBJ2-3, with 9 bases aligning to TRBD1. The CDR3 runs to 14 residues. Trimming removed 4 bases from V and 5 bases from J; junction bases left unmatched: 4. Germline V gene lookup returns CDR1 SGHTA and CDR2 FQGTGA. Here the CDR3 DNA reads TGTGCCAGCAGCTCGACAGGGGGTGAAGATACGCAGTATTTT. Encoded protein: CASSSTGGEDTQYF.

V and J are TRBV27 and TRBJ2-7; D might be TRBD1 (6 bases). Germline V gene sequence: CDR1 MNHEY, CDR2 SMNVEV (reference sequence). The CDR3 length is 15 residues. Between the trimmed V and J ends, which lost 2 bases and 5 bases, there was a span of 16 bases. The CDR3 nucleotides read TGTGCCAGCAGTTTAAGGCAGGGGAGTATCCACGAGCAGTACTTC. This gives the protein CASSLRQGSIHEQYF.

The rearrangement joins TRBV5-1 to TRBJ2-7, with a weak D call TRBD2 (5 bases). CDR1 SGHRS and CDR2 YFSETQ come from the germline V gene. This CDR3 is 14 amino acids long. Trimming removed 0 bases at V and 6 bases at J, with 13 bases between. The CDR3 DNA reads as TGCGCCAGCAGCTTGGGAGGGAGTAAGGCCGAGCAGTACTTC. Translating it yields CASSLGGSKAEQYF.

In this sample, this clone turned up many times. The DNA for the CDR3 is TGTGCCAGCAGCCTGGGGCAGGGGGACGGCTACACCTTC. It codes for CASSLGQGDGYTF. The J gene is TRBJ1-2, the V gene TRBV5-6, with 7 bases fitting TRBD1. Germline V gives CDR1 SGHDT, CDR2 YYEEEE. Unmatched junction bases numbered 8, after V lost 4 bases and J lost 8 bases. This CDR3 comprises 13 residues.

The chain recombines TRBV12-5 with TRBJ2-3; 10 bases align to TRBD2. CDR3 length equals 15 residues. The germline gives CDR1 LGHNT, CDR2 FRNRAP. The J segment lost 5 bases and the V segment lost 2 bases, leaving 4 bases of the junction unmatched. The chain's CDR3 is CASGLRLAGVDTQYF. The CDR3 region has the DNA TGTGCTAGTGGTTTGAGGCTAGCGGGAGTAGATACGCAGTATTTT.

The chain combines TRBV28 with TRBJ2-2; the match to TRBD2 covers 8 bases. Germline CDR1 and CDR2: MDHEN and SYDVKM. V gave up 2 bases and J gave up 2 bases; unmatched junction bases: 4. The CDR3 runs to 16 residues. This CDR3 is CASSLGREGNTGELFF. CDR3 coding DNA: TGTGCCAGCAGTTTAGGCCGGGAGGGCAACACCGGGGAGCTGTTTTTT.

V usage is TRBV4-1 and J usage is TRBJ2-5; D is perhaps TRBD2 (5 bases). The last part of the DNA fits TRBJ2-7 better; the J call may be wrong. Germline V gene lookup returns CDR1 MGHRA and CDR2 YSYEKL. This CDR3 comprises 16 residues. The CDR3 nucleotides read TGCGCCAGCAGCCCCGAGAGCGGCTTCTCCTCCTACGAGCAGTACTTC. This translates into CASSPESGFSSYEQYF.

CDR3 amino acids: CASSLQERETQYF. CDR3 sequence (DNA): TGTGCCAGCAGCTTACAAGAGCGGGAGACCCAGTACTTC. The chain uses TRBV7-9 and TRBJ2-5; weak D call: TRBD2 (5 bases). Germline V gene sequence: CDR1 SEHNR, CDR2 FQNEAQ (reference sequence). The CDR3 totals 13 residues. Trimming removed 2 bases at V and 5 bases at J, with 9 bases between. The full variable domain, with the rest looked up from reference TRBV7-9 and TRBJ2-5, is DTGVSQNPRHKITKRGQNVTFRCDPISEHNRLYWYRQTLGQGPEFLTYFQNEAQLEKSRLLSDRFSAERPKGSFSTLEIQRTEQGDSAMYLCASSLQERETQYFGPGTRLLVL.

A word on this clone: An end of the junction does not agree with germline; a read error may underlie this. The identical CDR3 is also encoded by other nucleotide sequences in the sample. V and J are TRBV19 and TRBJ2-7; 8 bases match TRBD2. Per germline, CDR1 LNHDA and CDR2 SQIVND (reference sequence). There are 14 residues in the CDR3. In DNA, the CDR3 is TGTGCCAGTTCAACCGGGACTAGTACCTACGAGCAGTATTTC. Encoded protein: CASSTGTSTYEQYF.

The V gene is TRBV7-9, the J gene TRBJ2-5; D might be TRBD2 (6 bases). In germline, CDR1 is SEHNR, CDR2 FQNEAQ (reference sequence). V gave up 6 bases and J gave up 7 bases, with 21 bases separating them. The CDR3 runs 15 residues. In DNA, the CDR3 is TGTGCCAGCAGTTCTGAAACACGGGACTGGGGGACCCAGTACTTC. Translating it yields CASSSETRDWGTQYF. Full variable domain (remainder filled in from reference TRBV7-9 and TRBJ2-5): DTGVSQNPRHKITKRGQNVTFRCDPISEHNRLYWYRQTLGQGPEFLTYFQNEAQLEKSRLLSDRFSAERPKGSFSTLEIQRTEQGDSAMYLCASSSETRDWGTQYFGPGTRLLVL.

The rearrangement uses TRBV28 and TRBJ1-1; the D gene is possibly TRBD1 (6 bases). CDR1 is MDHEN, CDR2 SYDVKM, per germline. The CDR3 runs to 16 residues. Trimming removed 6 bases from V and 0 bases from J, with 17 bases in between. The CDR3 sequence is CASRGSQGNLNTEAFF. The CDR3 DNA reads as TGTGCCAGCAGAGGTAGTCAGGGGAACCTGAACACTGAAGCTTTCTTT.

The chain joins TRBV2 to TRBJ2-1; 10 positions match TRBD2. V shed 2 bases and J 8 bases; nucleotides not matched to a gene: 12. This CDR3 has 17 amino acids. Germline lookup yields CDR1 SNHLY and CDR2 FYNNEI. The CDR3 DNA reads TGTGCCAGCAGTGAAAGCCAGCGGGGGGGCCCTACGGATGAGCAGTTCTTC. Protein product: CASSESQRGGPTDEQFF.

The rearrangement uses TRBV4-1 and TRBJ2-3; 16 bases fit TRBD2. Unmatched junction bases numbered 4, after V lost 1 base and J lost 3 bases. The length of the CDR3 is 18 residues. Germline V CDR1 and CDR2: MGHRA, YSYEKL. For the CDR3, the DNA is TGCGCCAGCAGCCAAGGAGGGACTAGCGGGAGGGTTACAGATACGCAGTATTTT. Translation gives CASSQGGTSGRVTDTQYF.

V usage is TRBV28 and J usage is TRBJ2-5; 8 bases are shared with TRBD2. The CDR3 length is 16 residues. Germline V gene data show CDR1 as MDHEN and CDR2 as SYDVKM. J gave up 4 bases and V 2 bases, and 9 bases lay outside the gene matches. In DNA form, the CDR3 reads TGTGCCAGCAGTTTAGAATCGGGACTAGTAGGAGAGACCCAGTACTTC. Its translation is CASSLESGLVGETQYF.

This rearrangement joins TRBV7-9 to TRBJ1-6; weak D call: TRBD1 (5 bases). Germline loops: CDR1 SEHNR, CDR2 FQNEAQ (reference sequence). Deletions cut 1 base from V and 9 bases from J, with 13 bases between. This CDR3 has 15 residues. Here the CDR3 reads CASSLESGGRSPLHF. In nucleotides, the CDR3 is TGTGCCAGCAGCTTAGAATCCGGGGGACGTTCACCCCTCCACTTT. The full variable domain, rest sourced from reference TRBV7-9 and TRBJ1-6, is DTGVSQNPRHKITKRGQNVTFRCDPISEHNRLYWYRQTLGQGPEFLTYFQNEAQLEKSRLLSDRFSAERPKGSFSTLEIQRTEQGDSAMYLCASSLESGGRSPLHFGNGTRLTVT.